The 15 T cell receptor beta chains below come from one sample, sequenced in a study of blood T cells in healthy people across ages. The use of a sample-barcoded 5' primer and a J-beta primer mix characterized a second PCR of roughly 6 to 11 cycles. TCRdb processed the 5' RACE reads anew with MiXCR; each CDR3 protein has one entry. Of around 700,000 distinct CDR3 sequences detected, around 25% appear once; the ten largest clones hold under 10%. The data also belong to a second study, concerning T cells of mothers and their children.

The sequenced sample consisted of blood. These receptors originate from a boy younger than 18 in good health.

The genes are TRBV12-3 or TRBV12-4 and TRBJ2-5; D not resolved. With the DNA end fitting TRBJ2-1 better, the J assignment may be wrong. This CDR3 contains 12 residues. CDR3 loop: CASSSLVVEQFF. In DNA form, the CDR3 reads TGTGCCAGCAGTTCCTTGGTGGTTGAGCAGTTCTTC.

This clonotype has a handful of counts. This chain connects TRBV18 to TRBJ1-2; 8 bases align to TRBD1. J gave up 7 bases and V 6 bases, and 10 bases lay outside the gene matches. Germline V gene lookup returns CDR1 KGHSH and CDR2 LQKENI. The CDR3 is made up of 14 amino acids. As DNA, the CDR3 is TGTGCCAGCTCCTCGACAGGGGCCGAGAGTGGCTACACCTTC. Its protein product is CASSSTGAESGYTF.

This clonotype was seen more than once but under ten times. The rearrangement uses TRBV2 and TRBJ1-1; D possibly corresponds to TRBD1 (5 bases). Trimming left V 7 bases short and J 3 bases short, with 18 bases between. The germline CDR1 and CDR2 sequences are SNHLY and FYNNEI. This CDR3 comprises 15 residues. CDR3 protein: CASNEFPGDYTEAFF. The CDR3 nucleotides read TGTGCCAGCAACGAGTTCCCGGGGGACTACACTGAAGCTTTCTTT.

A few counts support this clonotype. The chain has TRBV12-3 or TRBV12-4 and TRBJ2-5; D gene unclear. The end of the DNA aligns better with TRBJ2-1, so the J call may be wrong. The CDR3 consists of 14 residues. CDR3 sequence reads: CASSLSLVANEQFF. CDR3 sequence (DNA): TGTGCCAGCAGTTTAAGTCTAGTGGCCAACGAGCAGTTCTTC.

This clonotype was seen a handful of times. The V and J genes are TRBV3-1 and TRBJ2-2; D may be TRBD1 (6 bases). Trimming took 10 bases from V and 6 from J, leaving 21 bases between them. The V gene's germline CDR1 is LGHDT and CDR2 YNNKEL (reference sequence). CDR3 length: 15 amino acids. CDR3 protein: CATPGVRLCPGELFF. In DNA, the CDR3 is TGTGCCACCCCAGGGGTTCGGCTATGCCCCGGGGAGCTGTTTTTT.

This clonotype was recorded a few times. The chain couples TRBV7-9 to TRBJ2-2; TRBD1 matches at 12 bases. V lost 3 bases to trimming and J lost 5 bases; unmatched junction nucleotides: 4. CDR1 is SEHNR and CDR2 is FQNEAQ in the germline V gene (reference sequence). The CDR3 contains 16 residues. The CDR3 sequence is CASSFTGQGATGELFF. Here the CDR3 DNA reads TGTGCCAGCAGCTTTACGGGACAGGGGGCGACCGGGGAGCTGTTTTTT.

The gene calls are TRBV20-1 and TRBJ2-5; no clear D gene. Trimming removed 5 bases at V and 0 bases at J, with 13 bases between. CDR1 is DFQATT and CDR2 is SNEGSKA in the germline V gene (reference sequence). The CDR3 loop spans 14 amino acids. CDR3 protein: CSARYLDNQETQYF. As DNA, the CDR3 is TGCAGTGCTCGGTACCTAGACAACCAAGAGACCCAGTACTTC.

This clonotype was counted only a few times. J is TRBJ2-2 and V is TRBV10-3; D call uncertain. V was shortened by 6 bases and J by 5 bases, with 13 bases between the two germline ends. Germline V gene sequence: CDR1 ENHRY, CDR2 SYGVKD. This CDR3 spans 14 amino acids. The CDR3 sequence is CAIRMELATGELFF. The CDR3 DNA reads TGTGCCATCAGGATGGAATTGGCGACCGGGGAGCTGTTTTTT.

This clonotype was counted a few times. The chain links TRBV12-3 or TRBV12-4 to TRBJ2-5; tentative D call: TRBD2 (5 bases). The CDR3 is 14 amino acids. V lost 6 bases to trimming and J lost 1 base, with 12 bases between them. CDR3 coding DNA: TGTGCCAGCAGCCGAGGACTGATCCAAGAGACCCAGTACTTC. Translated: CASSRGLIQETQYF.

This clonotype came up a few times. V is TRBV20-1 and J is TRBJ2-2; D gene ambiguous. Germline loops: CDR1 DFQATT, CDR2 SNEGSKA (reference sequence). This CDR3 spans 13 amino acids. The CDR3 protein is CSSKTVNTGELFF. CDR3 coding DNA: TGCAGCTCAAAGACGGTGAACACCGGGGAGCTGTTTTTT.

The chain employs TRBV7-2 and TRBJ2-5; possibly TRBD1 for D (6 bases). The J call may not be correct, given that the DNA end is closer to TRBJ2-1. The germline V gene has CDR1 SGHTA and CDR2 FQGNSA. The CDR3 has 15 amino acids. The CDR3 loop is CASSRDKGAYNEQFF. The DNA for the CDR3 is TGTGCCAGCAGCCGGGACAAGGGGGCCTACAATGAGCAGTTCTTC.

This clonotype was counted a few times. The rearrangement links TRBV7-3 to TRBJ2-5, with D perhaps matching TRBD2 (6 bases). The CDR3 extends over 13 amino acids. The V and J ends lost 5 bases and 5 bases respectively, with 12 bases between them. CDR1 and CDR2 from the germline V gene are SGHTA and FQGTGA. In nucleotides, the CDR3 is TGTGCCAGCAGCCGGGGGAATCGGGAGACCCAGTACTTC. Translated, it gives CASSRGNRETQYF.

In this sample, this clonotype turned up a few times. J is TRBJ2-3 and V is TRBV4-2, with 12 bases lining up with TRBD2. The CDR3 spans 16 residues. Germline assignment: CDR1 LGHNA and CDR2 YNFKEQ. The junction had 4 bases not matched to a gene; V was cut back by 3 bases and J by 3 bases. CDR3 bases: TGTGCCAGCAGCCAGAGACTAGCGGGAGAGACAGATACGCAGTATTTT. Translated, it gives CASSQRLAGETDTQYF.

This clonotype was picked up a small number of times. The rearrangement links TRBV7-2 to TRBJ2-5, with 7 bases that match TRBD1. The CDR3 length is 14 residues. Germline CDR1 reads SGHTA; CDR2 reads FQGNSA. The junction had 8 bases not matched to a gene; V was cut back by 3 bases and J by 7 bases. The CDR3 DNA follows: TGTGCCAGCAGCTTTGGACAGGCCTTAGGGACCCAGTACTTC. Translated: CASSFGQALGTQYF.

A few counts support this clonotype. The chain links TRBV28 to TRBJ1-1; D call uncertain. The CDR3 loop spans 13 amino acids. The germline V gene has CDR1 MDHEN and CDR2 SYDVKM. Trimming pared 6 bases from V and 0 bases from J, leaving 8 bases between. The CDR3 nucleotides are TGTGCCAGCAGCACGACGTTGAACACTGAAGCTTTCTTT. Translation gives CASSTTLNTEAFF.